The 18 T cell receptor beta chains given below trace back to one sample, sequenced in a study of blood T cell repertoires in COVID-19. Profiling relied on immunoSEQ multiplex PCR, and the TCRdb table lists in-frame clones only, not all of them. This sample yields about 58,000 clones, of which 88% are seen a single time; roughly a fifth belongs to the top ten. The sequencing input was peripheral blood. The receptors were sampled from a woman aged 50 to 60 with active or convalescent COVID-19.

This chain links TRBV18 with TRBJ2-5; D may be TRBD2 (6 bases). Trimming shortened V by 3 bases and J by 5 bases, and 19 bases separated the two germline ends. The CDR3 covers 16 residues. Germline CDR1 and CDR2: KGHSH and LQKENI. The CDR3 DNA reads TGTGCCAGCTCACCTCAGGAGGGCCTGGATTCGGAGACCCAGTACTTC. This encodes CASSPQEGLDSETQYF.

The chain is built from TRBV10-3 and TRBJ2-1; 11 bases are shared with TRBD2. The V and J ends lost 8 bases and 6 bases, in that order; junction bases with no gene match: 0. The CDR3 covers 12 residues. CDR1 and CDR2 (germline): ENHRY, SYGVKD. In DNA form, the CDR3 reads TGTGCCATCGGGACTAGCGGCAATGAGCAGTTCTTC. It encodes CAIGTSGNEQFF.

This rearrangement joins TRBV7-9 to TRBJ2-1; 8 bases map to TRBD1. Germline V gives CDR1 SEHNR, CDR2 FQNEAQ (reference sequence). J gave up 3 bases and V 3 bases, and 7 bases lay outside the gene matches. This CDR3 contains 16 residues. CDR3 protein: CASSFRGQGIYNEQFF. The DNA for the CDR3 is TGTGCCAGCAGCTTTCGAGGACAGGGTATCTACAATGAGCAGTTCTTC. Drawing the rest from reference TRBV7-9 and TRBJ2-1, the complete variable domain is DTGVSQNPRHKITKRGQNVTFRCDPISEHNRLYWYRQTLGQGPEFLTYFQNEAQLEKSRLLSDRFSAERPKGSFSTLEIQRTEQGDSAMYLCASSFRGQGIYNEQFFGPGTRLTVL.

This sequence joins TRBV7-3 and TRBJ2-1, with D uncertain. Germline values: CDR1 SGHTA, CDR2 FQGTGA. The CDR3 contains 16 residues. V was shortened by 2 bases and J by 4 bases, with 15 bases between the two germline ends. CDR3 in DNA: TGTGCCAGCAGCTTATTGGGCTCCACCCCTTACAATGAGCAGTTCTTC. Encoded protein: CASSLLGSTPYNEQFF. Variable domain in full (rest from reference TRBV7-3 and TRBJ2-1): GAGVSQTPSNKVTEKGKYVELRCDPISGHTALYWYRQSLGQGPEFLIYFQGTGAADDSGLPNDRFFAVRPEGSVSTLKIQRTERGDSAVYLCASSLLGSTPYNEQFFGPGTRLTVL.

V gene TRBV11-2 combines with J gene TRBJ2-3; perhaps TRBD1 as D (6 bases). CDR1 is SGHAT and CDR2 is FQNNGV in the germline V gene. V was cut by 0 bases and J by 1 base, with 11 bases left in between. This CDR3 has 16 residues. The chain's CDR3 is CASSLDQGLRTDTQYF. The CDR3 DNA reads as TGTGCCAGCAGCTTAGATCAGGGGCTCCGCACAGATACGCAGTATTTT.

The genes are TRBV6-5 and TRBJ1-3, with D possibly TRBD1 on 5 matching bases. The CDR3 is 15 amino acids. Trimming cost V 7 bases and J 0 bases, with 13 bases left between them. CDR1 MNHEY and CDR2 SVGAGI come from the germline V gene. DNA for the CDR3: TGTGCCAGCATACGGGGGTTGGGCTCTGGAAACACCATATATTTT. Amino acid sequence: CASIRGLGSGNTIYF.

The CDR3 is CASSLAVGQGVEQYF. The CDR3 DNA sequence: TGTGCCAGCAGCTTAGCGGTTGGGCAGGGTGTCGAGCAGTACTTC. The V call is TRBV7-9, the J call TRBJ2-7; D might be TRBD1 (5 bases). Trimming stripped 0 bases from V and 6 bases from J, with 15 bases between. This CDR3 is built from 15 residues. Germline V gives CDR1 SEHNR, CDR2 FQNEAQ (reference sequence).

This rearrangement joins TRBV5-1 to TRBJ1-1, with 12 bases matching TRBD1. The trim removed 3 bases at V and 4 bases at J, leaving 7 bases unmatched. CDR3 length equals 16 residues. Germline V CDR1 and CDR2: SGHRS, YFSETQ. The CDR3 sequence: CASSSRGTGGLTEAFF. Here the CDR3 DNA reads TGCGCCAGCAGCTCCCGCGGGACAGGGGGCCTCACTGAAGCTTTCTTT.

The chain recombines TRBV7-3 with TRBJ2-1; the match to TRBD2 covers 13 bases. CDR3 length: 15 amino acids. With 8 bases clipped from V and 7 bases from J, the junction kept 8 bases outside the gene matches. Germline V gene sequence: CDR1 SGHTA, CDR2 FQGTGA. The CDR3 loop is CASHPGLAGVNEQFF. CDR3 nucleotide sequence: TGTGCCAGCCATCCAGGACTAGCGGGAGTAAATGAGCAGTTCTTC. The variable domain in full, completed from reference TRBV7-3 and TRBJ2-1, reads GAGVSQTPSNKVTEKGKYVELRCDPISGHTALYWYRQSLGQGPEFLIYFQGTGAADDSGLPNDRFFAVRPEGSVSTLKIQRTERGDSAVYLCASHPGLAGVNEQFFGPGTRLTVL.

This CDR3 reads CASSLARGLGTF. CDR3 DNA sequence: TGTGCCAGCAGTTTAGCGCGGGGGCTGGGTACCTTC. V and J are TRBV12-3 or TRBV12-4 and TRBJ1-2, with a weak D call TRBD1 (6 bases). Trimming removed 0 bases from V and 14 bases from J, with 13 bases in between. CDR3 length: 12 amino acids.

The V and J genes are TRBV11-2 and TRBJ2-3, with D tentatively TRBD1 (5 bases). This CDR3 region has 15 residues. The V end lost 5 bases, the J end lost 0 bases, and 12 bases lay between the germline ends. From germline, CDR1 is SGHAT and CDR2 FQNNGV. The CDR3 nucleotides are TGTGCCAGCAGCCGACAGAGAACTAGCACAGATACGCAGTATTTT. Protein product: CASSRQRTSTDTQYF.

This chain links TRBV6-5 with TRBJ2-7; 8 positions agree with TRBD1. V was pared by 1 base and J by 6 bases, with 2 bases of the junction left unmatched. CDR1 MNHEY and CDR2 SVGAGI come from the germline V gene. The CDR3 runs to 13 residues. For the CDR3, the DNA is TGTGCCAGCAGTTACTTACAGGGGGGCGAGCAGTACTTC. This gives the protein CASSYLQGGEQYF.

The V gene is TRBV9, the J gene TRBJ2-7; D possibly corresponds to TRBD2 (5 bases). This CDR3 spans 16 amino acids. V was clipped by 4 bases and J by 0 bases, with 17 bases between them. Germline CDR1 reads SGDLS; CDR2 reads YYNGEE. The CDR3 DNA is TGTGCCAGCAGCCCCCGGGATTACGTGAGCTCCTACGAGCAGTACTTC. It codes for CASSPRDYVSSYEQYF.

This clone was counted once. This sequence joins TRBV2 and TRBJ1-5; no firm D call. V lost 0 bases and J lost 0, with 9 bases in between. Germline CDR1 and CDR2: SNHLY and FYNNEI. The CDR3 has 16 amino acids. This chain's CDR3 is CASSEALGFSNQPQHF. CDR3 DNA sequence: TGTGCCAGCAGTGAAGCGCTTGGCTTTAGCAATCAGCCCCAGCATTTT.

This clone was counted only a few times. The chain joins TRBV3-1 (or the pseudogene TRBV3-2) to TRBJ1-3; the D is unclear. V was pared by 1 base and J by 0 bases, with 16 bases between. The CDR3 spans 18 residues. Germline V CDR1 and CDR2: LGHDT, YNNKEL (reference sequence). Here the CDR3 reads CASSQGSTWEPSGNTIYF. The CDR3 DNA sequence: TGTGCCAGCAGCCAAGGGTCGACATGGGAGCCCTCTGGAAACACCATATATTTT.

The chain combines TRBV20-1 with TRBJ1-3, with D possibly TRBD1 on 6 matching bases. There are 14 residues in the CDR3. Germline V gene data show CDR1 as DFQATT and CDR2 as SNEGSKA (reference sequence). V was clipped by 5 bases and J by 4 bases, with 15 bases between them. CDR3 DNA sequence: TGCAGTGCTCGTGGACGGGACATAGGAAACACCATATATTTT. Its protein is CSARGRDIGNTIYF.

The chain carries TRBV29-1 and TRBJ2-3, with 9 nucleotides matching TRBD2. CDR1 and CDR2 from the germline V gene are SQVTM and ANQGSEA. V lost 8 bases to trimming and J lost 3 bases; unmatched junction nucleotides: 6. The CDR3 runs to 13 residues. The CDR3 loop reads CSSLAGATDTQYF. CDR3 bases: TGCAGCTCATTAGCGGGAGCAACAGATACGCAGTATTTT.

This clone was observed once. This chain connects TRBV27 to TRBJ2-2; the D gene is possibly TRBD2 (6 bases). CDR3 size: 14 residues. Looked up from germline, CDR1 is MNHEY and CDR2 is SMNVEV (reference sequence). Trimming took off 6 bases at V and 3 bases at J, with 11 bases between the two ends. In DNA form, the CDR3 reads TGTGCCAGCAGGTGGGGCGGGGACACCGGGGAGCTGTTTTTT. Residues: CASRWGGDTGELFF.